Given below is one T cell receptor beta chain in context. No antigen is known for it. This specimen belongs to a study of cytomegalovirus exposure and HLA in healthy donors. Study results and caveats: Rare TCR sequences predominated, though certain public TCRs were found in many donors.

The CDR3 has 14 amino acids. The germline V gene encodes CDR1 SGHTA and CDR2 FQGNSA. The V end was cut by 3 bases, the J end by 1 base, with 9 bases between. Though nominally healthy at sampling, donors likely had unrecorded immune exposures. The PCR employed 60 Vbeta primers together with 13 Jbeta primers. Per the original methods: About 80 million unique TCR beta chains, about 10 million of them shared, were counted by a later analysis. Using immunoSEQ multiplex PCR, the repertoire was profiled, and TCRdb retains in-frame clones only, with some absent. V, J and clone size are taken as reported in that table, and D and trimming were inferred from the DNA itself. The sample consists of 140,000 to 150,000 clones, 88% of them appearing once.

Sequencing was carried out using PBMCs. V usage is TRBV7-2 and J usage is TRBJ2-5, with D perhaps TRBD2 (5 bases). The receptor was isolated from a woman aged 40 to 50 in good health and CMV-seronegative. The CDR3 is CASSFQAVQETQYF. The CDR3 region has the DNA TGTGCCAGCAGCTTTCAAGCGGTCCAAGAGACCCAGTACTTC.